Reported below is one TCR beta chain. CDR3 length equals 14 residues. Deletions cut 3 bases from V and 4 bases from J, with 12 bases between. In germline, CDR1 is MDHEN, CDR2 SYDVKM. These data belong to a study of blood T cell repertoires in COVID-19. Sequenced by immunoSEQ multiplex PCR; TCRdb stores in-frame clones only, minus some. The data show approximately 300,000 clones, with more than 85% seen just once and less than 20% held by the top ten. The rearrangement joins TRBV28 to TRBJ1-1; TRBD1 is a possible D gene (5 bases). The sequence was collected from a woman in her 30s who had recovered from COVID-19. Input material: PBMCs or T cells enriched from blood (not recorded which). The CDR3, as DNA: TGTGCCAGCAGTTTTAGGATAAGGGGCACTGAAGCTTTCTTT. Its protein product is CASSFRIRGTEAFF.